The present T cell receptor (beta chain) was sequenced within a study of spatial heterogeneity in lung cancer. As for the study in general: Alpha-chain sequences were consistently detected in smaller numbers than beta-chain sequences. Study conclusions and caveats: More often at tumor resection than at routine follow-up, ubiquitous expanded tumor TCRs were detected in the blood.

The library protocol tagged each TCR cDNA with a unique molecular identifier. TCRdb processed the 5' RACE reads anew with MiXCR; each CDR3 protein has one entry. The sample carries 35,000 to 55,000 distinct CDR3 sequences, approximately 6.5% recorded once. Germline loops: CDR1 MNHNY, CDR2 SVGAGI (reference sequence). Trimming took off 2 bases at V and 3 bases at J, with 18 bases between the two ends. This CDR3 spans 17 amino acids. Stated time point: sample taken at primary tumor resection. Tumor, nontumor lung or frozen PBMC supplied whole RNA that was sequenced unsorted. The donors comprised around 72 untreated early-stage non-small cell lung cancer patients. In regard to this clonotype: No antigen is known for it.

The TCR originated in a female donor with early-stage non-small cell lung cancer. The V call is TRBV6-6, the J call TRBJ2-3; tentatively, D is TRBD1 or TRBD2 (5 bases each). The material was PBMCs, obtained at surgery. CDR3 in amino acids: CASSYGWGKGMTDTQYF. CDR3 coding DNA: TGTGCCAGCAGTTACGGTTGGGGGAAGGGGATGACAGATACGCAGTATTTT.